This is a list of T cell receptor beta chains from one sample in a study of blood T cell repertoires in COVID-19. TCRdb's table, derived via immunoSEQ multiplex PCR, lists solely in-frame clones and lacks some. In the table there are some 400,000 clones, more than 85% of which are singletons. Sequencing was carried out using PBMCs or T cells enriched from blood (not recorded which). These receptor sequences come from a woman in her thirties or forties who had been exposed to COVID-19. The CDR3 runs from the conserved cysteine through the conserved F or W. The D gene is left open where the match is weak. The size of a clone is reported for some rows only, either as once, few or many, or as a class for expanded clones.

15	TRBD1	NA	TRBV10-1	TRBJ2-7	TGCGCCAGCAGTCGGGGACAGGGGATTTCCTACGAGCAGTACTTC	CASSRGQGISYEQYF
14	NA	NA	TRBV6-5	TRBJ2-2	TGTGCCAGCAGTTACACTCAAAACACCGGGGAGCTGTTTTTT	CASSYTQNTGELFF
12	NA	NA	TRBV18	TRBJ1-1	TGTGCCAGCTCACTAAATAGGGGGGAAGCTTTCTTT	CASSLNRGEAFF
13	NA	NA	TRBV7-3	TRBJ1-1	TGTGCCAGCAGGGAAGGGGGATCCACTGAAGCTTTCTTT	CASREGGSTEAFF
15	NA	NA	TRBV5-1	TRBJ2-7	TGCGCCAGCAGCTTGAACCGGGACACAAACTACGAGCAGTACTTC	CASSLNRDTNYEQYF
15	TRBD1	NA	TRBV12-5	TRBJ1-2	TGTGCTAGTGGTCCAGTCCCCGGACAGGGTTGGGGCTACACCTTC	CASGPVPGQGWGYTF
13	NA	NA	TRBV12-3/TRBV12-4	TRBJ1-2	TGTGCCAGCAGCCTGGGGGCAACAGCGAGCTACACCTTC	CASSLGATASYTF
16	NA	NA	TRBV10-3	TRBJ1-1	TGTGCCATCAGCAAATACTCAGACAGGACCGGCAGTGAAGCTTTCTTT	CAISKYSDRTGSEAFF
15	TRBD1	NA	TRBV3-1/TRBV3-2	TRBJ1-2	TGTGCCAGCAGCCAAGCGACAGGGGACCTCTATGGCTACACCTTC	CASSQATGDLYGYTF
15	NA	NA	TRBV11-3	TRBJ2-1	TGTGCCAGCAGCCCACATTTCCTTGCCTACAATGAGCAGTTCTTC	CASSPHFLAYNEQFF
15	NA	NA	TRBV20-1	TRBJ2-7	TGCAGTGCTAGTAGGCGGCGGTTAGGTGCCTACGAGCAGTACTTC	CSASRRRLGAYEQYF
13	NA	NA	TRBV18	TRBJ1-5	TGTGCCAGCTCGTCGGTTAGCAATCAGCCCCAGCATTTT	CASSSVSNQPQHF
12	NA	NA	TRBV3-1/TRBV3-2	TRBJ2-7	TGTGCCAGCGGGAGTAGCTCCTACGAGCAGTACTTC	CASGSSSYEQYF
15	TRBD1	NA	TRBV18	TRBJ2-3	TGTGCCAGCTCCCAGGGGGCAGGGGCGGCAGATACGCAGTATTTT	CASSQGAGAADTQYF
14	NA	NA	TRBV9	TRBJ1-2	TGTGCCAGCAGCACCGGAACAGGGAACTATGGCTACACCTTC	CASSTGTGNYGYTF
14	TRBD2	NA	TRBV9	TRBJ2-7	TGTGCCAGCAGCGTAGCTAGCGGGGGGGCCAGGCAGTACTTC	CASSVASGGARQYF
16	TRBD2	NA	TRBV5-6	TRBJ2-7	TGTGCCAGCAGCTTGGTTCTGGCGGGGGATACTACCGAGCAGTACTTC	CASSLVLAGDTTEQYF
13	NA	NA	TRBV24-1	TRBJ1-5	TGTGCCACCACGGAGTATAGCAATCAGCCCCAGCATTTT	CATTEYSNQPQHF
16	TRBD1	NA	TRBV11-3	TRBJ1-2	TGTGCCAGCAGCTACGGACAGGGGCGGGGCAGCTATGGCTACACCTTC	CASSYGQGRGSYGYTF
13	NA	once	TRBV2	TRBJ1-2	TGTGCCAGCAGTACCGTTTTTAGCTATGGCTACACCTTC	CASSTVFSYGYTF
14	NA	NA	TRBV10-3	TRBJ1-1	TGTGCCAGTCGGAGGAGGGGAGAGGAATCTGAAGCTTTCTTT	CASRRRGEESEAFF
13	NA	few	TRBV3-1/TRBV3-2	TRBJ1-2	TGTGCCAGCAGCCCAGCGAGGCGCTATGGCTACACCTTC	CASSPARRYGYTF
14	TRBD1	NA	TRBV5-4	TRBJ2-7	TGTGCCAGCAGCTCTACAGGACAGGCCTACGAGCAGTACTTC	CASSSTGQAYEQYF
15	NA	NA	TRBV19	TRBJ2-1	TGTGCCAGTAGAGTAGACAGAAGCTCCTACAATGAGCAGTTCTTC	CASRVDRSSYNEQFF
18	TRBD1	NA	TRBV11-2	TRBJ1-3	TGTGCCAGCAGCCCCCGTCCGGGACAGTCATTTCTTGGAAACACCATATATTTT	CASSPRPGQSFLGNTIYF
14	TRBD1	NA	TRBV6-5	TRBJ1-1	TGTGCCAGCAGGCGAGGACAGGGCCCCTATGAAGCTTTCTTT	CASRRGQGPYEAFF
17	TRBD1	NA	TRBV24-1	TRBJ2-2	TGTGCCACCAGTGGACAGGGGCAGGGCAAAGGCACCGGGGAGCTGTTTTTT	CATSGQGQGKGTGELFF
16	NA	NA	TRBV24-1	TRBJ2-2	TGTGCCACCAGTGATCCTAGGAGGGTGGACACCGGGGAGCTGTTTTTT	CATSDPRRVDTGELFF
14	NA	NA	TRBV19	TRBJ1-2	TGTGCCAGTAGTGAGGGACACGCTAACTATGGCTACACCTTC	CASSEGHANYGYTF
15	TRBD1	NA	TRBV3-1/TRBV3-2	TRBJ1-2	TGTGCCAGCAGCCTACCGGGGACAGGGATGGATGGCTACACCTTC	CASSLPGTGMDGYTF
15	TRBD1	NA	TRBV6-2/TRBV6-3	TRBJ2-7	TGTGCCAGCAGTTACGTGACAGGGGTAGACTACGAGCAGTACTTC	CASSYVTGVDYEQYF
16	TRBD1	NA	TRBV19	TRBJ1-4	TGTGCCAGTACCATGGGTTCCGGGACAGGGAGAGAAAAACTGTTTTTT	CASTMGSGTGREKLFF
17	TRBD1	NA	TRBV7-2	TRBJ1-4	TGTGCCAGCAGCCTAAACTCAGACAGGGCAACTAATGAAAAACTGTTTTTT	CASSLNSDRATNEKLFF
16	TRBD1	NA	TRBV7-2	TRBJ2-7	TGTGCCAGCAGCTTAGCGAGAGACAGGGCCACCTACGAGCAGTACTTC	CASSLARDRATYEQYF
13	NA	NA	TRBV10-3	TRBJ1-4	TGTGCCACCAGACAGCCCGTGAATGAAAAACTGTTTTTT	CATRQPVNEKLFF
14	TRBD1	few	TRBV7-8	TRBJ1-2	TGTGCCAGCAGCTTAGGGGGGACAGTCGGTGGCTACACCTTC	CASSLGGTVGGYTF
17	NA	NA	TRBV24-1	TRBJ2-3	TGTGCCACCAGTGATTCGCTCTTTTTGGCCCGCACAGATACGCAGTATTTT	CATSDSLFLARTDTQYF
13	NA	NA	TRBV6-1	TRBJ2-7	TGTGCCAGCAGCCGCAGGGGCGAGTACGAGCAGTACTTC	CASSRRGEYEQYF
14	NA	many	TRBV5-4	TRBJ1-3	TGTGCCAGCAGCTTGGGGTTGACAGGAAACACCATATATTTT	CASSLGLTGNTIYF
15	TRBD1	once	TRBV3-1/TRBV3-2	TRBJ1-1	TGTGCCAGCAGCCAAAGGGGGCGAGGGGGCACTGAAGCTTTCTTT	CASSQRGRGGTEAFF
12	NA	NA	TRBV12-3/TRBV12-4	TRBJ1-1	TGTGCCAGCAGCCACAGGGTTCCTGAAGCTTTCTTT	CASSHRVPEAFF
18	NA	NA	TRBV5-1	TRBJ1-3	TGCGCCAGCAGCCCAGCTTTAATCAGCGCGTCCTCTGGAAACACCATATATTTT	CASSPALISASSGNTIYF
15	NA	few	TRBV5-4	TRBJ1-6	TGTGCCAGCAGCTTCGGAAGGGGCGAGAGTTCACCCCTCCACTTT	CASSFGRGESSPLHF
17	NA	NA	TRBV15	TRBJ2-1	TGTGCCACCAGCCCCTCGGGCGACATGGACACCTACAATGAGCAGTTCTTC	CATSPSGDMDTYNEQFF
12	NA	NA	TRBV30	TRBJ1-2	TGTGCCTGGGCCGCAGGGTTGGGAGGCTACACCTTC	CAWAAGLGGYTF
18	NA	NA	TRBV5-1	TRBJ1-1	TGCGCCAGCAGCTTGTGGTTAAGTGGTGTAGGGGGGAACACTGAAGCTTTCTTT	CASSLWLSGVGGNTEAFF
15	NA	NA	TRBV5-1	TRBJ1-3	TGCGCCAGCAGCCCGGGGGGGCGCTCTGGAAACACCATATATTTT	CASSPGGRSGNTIYF
12	NA	NA	TRBV30	TRBJ1-5	TGTGCCTGTACAGGGTTCAATCAGCCCCAGCATTTT	CACTGFNQPQHF
13	TRBD1	NA	TRBV12-3/TRBV12-4	TRBJ1-1	TGTGCCAGCAGTCGAACAGGGGGCGGGGGAGCTTTCTTT	CASSRTGGGGAFF
13	NA	NA	TRBV6-4	TRBJ2-3	TGTGCCAGCAGTGACGAGCTGGCAGATACGCAGTATTTT	CASSDELADTQYF
14	NA	NA	TRBV28	TRBJ1-3	TGTGCCAGCAGTTTCGGGGGGCCGGGAAACACCATATATTTT	CASSFGGPGNTIYF
13	NA	NA	TRBV5-1	TRBJ1-1	TGCGCCAGCAGCTTGGAAGCGAACACTGAAGCTTTCTTT	CASSLEANTEAFF
15	TRBD2	NA	TRBV6-5	TRBJ2-3	TGTGCCAGCAGCTTAGCGGGGGTCCTCACAGATACGCAGTATTTT	CASSLAGVLTDTQYF
14	NA	NA	TRBV5-6	TRBJ1-2	TGTGCCAGCAGCTTGTACAGGCTGAACTATGGCTACACCTTC	CASSLYRLNYGYTF
16	TRBD1	NA	TRBV19	TRBJ1-4	TGTGCCAGTAGTATAGGGGGAACAGGGGGCAGCGAAAAACTGTTTTTT	CASSIGGTGGSEKLFF